This entry describes one TCR beta chain. The antigen is unknown. Primers included in the PCR were 60 Vbeta and 13 Jbeta primers. Assay used: immunoSEQ multiplex PCR; TCRdb lists only in-frame clones, some missing. The sample consists of tens of thousands of clones, 80% of them appearing once. The data originate from a study of cytomegalovirus exposure and HLA in healthy donors. Study-level points and caveats: One cluster of highly shared sequence variants probably arose as a sequencing artifact. With later analysis, a missense DCLRE1C variant became linked to TCR beta V- and J-gene trimming. Later analysis found that TCR beta chains associated with HLA were more clonally expanded than other, equally common chains.

This clonotype was sampled from a male donor in good health and CMV-seronegative. The sample consisted of PBMCs.

The DNA for the CDR3 is TGCAGCGTCCCGGGACAGGGTACCTACGAGCAGTACTTC. Its translation is CSVPGQGTYEQYF. V is TRBV29-1 and J is TRBJ2-7; 9 bases are a match to TRBD1. V was pared by 6 bases and J by 2 bases, with 5 bases of the junction left unmatched. The CDR3 is 13 amino acids. Germline CDR1 SQVTM, CDR2 ANQGSEA.